A single sample gave rise to the 6 T cell receptor beta chains below, sequenced in a study of T cell responses to AZD1222 COVID-19 vaccine (TCRdb year 2021). Explained via the paper, the time point label denotes: baseline before first vaccination. The receptor library was made with the immunoSEQ multiplex PCR assay. Here the immuneACCESS table is served through TCRdb, limited to in-frame sequences with V and J called. Missing clones are a known gap in these copies; in checked studies unresolved V genes cover under half, and the rest lacks a known reason. For this sample there are around 140,000 clones; about 93% appear just once. The top ten constitute roughly 5.4% of the sample. Here the sequenced sample was peripheral blood, taken on day 0 of AZD1222 vaccination. These receptors were taken from an adult in good health.

The chain combines TRBV28 with TRBJ1-3; a weak D match, TRBD1 (5 bases). With 2 bases removed from V and 0 bases from J, the gap between germline ends came to 14 bases. Germline loops: CDR1 MDHEN, CDR2 SYDVKM. The length of the CDR3 is 17 residues. In nucleotides, the CDR3 is TGTGCCAGCAGTTTAATTAGGGGATCCCTCTCTGGAAACACCATATATTTT. Translating it yields CASSLIRGSLSGNTIYF.

V usage is TRBV29-1 and J usage is TRBJ1-1; 11 bases are a match to TRBD1. This CDR3 spans 14 amino acids. Looked up from germline, CDR1 is SQVTM and CDR2 is ANQGSEA. V dropped 2 bases and J dropped 3; count of bases not matched to a gene: 2. Here the CDR3 DNA reads TGCAGCGTTGAAAGGACAGGGGGCTACACTGAAGCTTTCTTT. Translated, it gives CSVERTGGYTEAFF. Full variable domain (rest looked up from reference TRBV29-1 and TRBJ1-1): SAVISQKPSRDICQRGTSLTIQCQVDSQVTMMFWYRQQPGQSLTLIATANQGSEATYESGFVIDKFPISRPNLTFSTLTVSNMSPEDSSIYLCSVERTGGYTEAFFGQGTRLTVV.

CDR3 in amino acids: CASSPLGGELFF. The DNA of the CDR3 is TGTGCCAGCAGCCCCCTAGGTGGGGAGCTGTTTTTT. This chain joins TRBV11-3 and TRBJ2-2, with unresolved D. The V gene lost 5 bases and the J gene lost 8 bases, with 9 bases spanning the gap. The CDR3 length is 12 residues. Looked up from germline, CDR1 is SGHNT and CDR2 is YENEEA.

The V and J genes are TRBV28 and TRBJ2-5; D unresolved. V was cut by 4 bases and J by 0 bases, with 15 bases left in between. Germline CDR1 MDHEN, CDR2 SYDVKM. The CDR3 totals 16 residues. CDR3 sequence reads: CASSSPERAYQETQYF. The CDR3 coding sequence is TGTGCCAGCAGTTCGCCGGAACGGGCCTACCAAGAGACCCAGTACTTC.

This chain connects TRBV12-5 to TRBJ1-4; no clear D. V was cut by 6 bases and J by 3 bases, with 14 bases left in between. CDR3 length: 15 residues. Germline V gene data show CDR1 as LGHNT and CDR2 as FRNRAP. As DNA, the CDR3 is TGTGCTAGTGGGAAGGGTACCATTGCTAATGAAAAACTGTTTTTT. Translated, it gives CASGKGTIANEKLFF.

The chain combines TRBV3-1 (or the pseudogene TRBV3-2) with TRBJ2-5, with no clear D. This CDR3 has 15 amino acids. The germline CDR1 and CDR2 sequences are LGHDT and YNNKEL (reference sequence). The V gene lost 1 base and the J gene lost 3 bases, with 12 bases spanning the gap. CDR3 nucleotide sequence: TGTGCCAGCAGCCAAGTAGTTCAGAGCGAAGAGACCCAGTACTTC. Protein product: CASSQVVQSEETQYF.